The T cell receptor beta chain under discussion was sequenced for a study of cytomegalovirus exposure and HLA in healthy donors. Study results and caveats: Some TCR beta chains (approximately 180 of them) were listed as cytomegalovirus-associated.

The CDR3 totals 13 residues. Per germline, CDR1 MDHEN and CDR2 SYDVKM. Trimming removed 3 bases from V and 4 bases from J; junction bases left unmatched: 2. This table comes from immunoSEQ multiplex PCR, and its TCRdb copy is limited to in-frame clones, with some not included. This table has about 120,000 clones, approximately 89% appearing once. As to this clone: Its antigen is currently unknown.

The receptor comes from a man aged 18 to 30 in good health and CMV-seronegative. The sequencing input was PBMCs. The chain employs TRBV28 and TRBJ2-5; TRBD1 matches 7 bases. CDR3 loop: CASSLTGPETQYF. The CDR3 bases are TGTGCCAGCAGTTTGACAGGGCCAGAGACCCAGTACTTC.